This TCR beta chain was recorded in a study of cytomegalovirus exposure and HLA in healthy donors. The germline V gene has CDR1 SNHLY and CDR2 FYNNEI. The CDR3 has 15 amino acids. With 3 bases clipped from V and 6 bases from J, the junction kept 7 bases outside the gene matches. PCR employed 60 Vbeta and 13 Jbeta primers. In the study's own analysis: Per a later analysis, the number of unique TCR beta chains was approximately 80 million, of which 8.5 million to 11 million were shared. Sequencing used immunoSEQ multiplex PCR; TCRdb keeps in-frame clones, though not all of them. That table supplies the V and J calls and clone size; D and trimming were determined from the DNA. The table lists 150,000 or so clones, around 80% of them singletons.

The rearrangement links TRBV2 to TRBJ2-1; 8 bases fit TRBD2. This TCR was sampled from a woman between 40 and 50 years old in good health and CMV-seropositive. Sequencing was performed on PBMCs. CDR3 in amino acids: CASSDREGLRNEQFF. The CDR3 DNA follows: TGTGCCAGCAGTGACCGGGAGGGCCTTCGCAATGAGCAGTTCTTC.